This TCR beta chain came from a study of T cell responses to AZD1222 COVID-19 vaccine. Sequencing was performed with immunoSEQ multiplex PCR; in TCRdb, only in-frame clones are kept and a portion is missing. This sample contains over 120,000 clones. Material for sequencing was peripheral blood. The sequence was collected from an adult in good health.

Written as DNA, the CDR3 is TGTGCCAGCAGCTTAGAAACAGAGGCTGAAGCTTTCTTT. Translated: CASSLETEAEAFF. The gene calls are TRBV11-3 and TRBJ1-1; no firm D call. Germline CDR1 and CDR2: SGHNT and YENEEA. V dropped 0 bases and J dropped 6 bases, with 8 bases sitting between them. CDR3 length: 13 amino acids.